This T cell receptor (beta chain) was observed in a study of technical replicates of blood from several donors. Trimming removed 1 base at V and 2 bases at J, with 8 bases between. The CDR3 loop spans 14 amino acids. Germline V gene data show CDR1 as SGHRS and CDR2 as YFSETQ. Some clones are missing from TCRdb's copy, which holds only in-frame ones; the method was immunoSEQ multiplex PCR. The sample lists fewer than 85,000 clones; roughly 94% were seen once. This chain uses TRBV5-1 with TRBJ2-3; weak D call: TRBD1 (6 bases). The sequence came from a human donor in good health. Sequencing was carried out using T cells isolated from PBMCs. The CDR3 DNA reads TGCGCCAGCAGCTTGCGGGACATCACAGATACGCAGTATTTT. As protein: CASSLRDITDTQYF.